These 30 T cell receptor beta chains originate from one sample sequenced in a study of blood T cell repertoires in COVID-19. Sequencing used immunoSEQ multiplex PCR; TCRdb keeps in-frame clones, though not all of them. The sample carries roughly 300,000 clones, 65% to 90% recorded once. The sample comprised PBMCs or T cells enriched from blood (not recorded which). These receptors were taken from a woman aged 18-30 years who had recovered from COVID-19.

The chain uses TRBV5-5 and TRBJ1-4; 9 bases match TRBD1. The CDR3 spans 19 residues. The ends lost 2 bases at V and 0 bases at J; junction bases unmatched: 11. Germline values: CDR1 SGHKS, CDR2 YYEKEE (reference sequence). The CDR3 bases are TGTGCCAGCAGCTTCTCTCCGGGACAGGGATCTGCAACTAATGAAAAACTGTTTTTT. Its translation: CASSFSPGQGSATNEKLFF.

V is TRBV2 and J is TRBJ2-4; a possible D gene is TRBD1 (6 bases). Germline V gives CDR1 SNHLY, CDR2 FYNNEI. The CDR3 totals 20 residues. V was pared by 6 bases and J by 3 bases, with 30 bases between. The CDR3 loop is CASRSSAGTTSSLFKNIQYF. The CDR3 coding sequence is TGTGCCAGCAGATCTTCAGCCGGGACAACTTCTTCCCTATTCAAAAACATTCAGTACTTC. Based on the CDR3 plus reference TRBV2 and TRBJ2-4, the full variable domain is EPEVTQTPSHQVTQMGQEVILRCVPISNHLYFYWYRQILGQKVEFLVSFYNNEISEKSEIFDDQFSVERPDGSNFTLKIRSTKLEDSAMYFCASRSSAGTTSSLFKNIQYFGAGTRLSVL.

The chain joins TRBV5-1 to TRBJ1-5; TRBD1 aligns across 9 bases. The CDR3 sequence is 15 residues long. With V trimmed by 3 bases and J by 1 base, 2 bases remained unmatched. CDR1 is SGHRS, CDR2 YFSETQ, per germline. CDR3 DNA sequence: TGCGCCAGCAGCTCCGGGACAGGGAGCAATCAGCCCCAGCATTTT. Its protein product is CASSSGTGSNQPQHF. The full variable domain, rest sourced from reference TRBV5-1 and TRBJ1-5, is KAGVTQTPRYLIKTRGQQVTLSCSPISGHRSVSWYQQTPGQGLQFLFEYFSETQRNKGNFPGRFSGRQFSNSRSEMNVSTLELGDSALYLCASSSGTGSNQPQHFGDGTRLSIL.

V is TRBV28 and J is TRBJ2-2, with D perhaps matching TRBD2 (6 bases). Trimming cost V 3 bases and J 1 base, with 12 bases left between them. The CDR3 extends over 16 amino acids. The V gene's germline CDR1 is MDHEN and CDR2 SYDVKM. This CDR3 reads CASSFAGRRNTGELFF. The CDR3 DNA reads TGTGCCAGCAGTTTTGCCGGGAGAAGGAACACCGGGGAGCTGTTTTTT. The full variable domain, rest sourced from reference TRBV28 and TRBJ2-2, is DVKVTQSSRYLVKRTGEKVFLECVQDMDHENMFWYRQDPGLGLRLIYFSYDVKMKEKGDIPEGYSVSREKKERFSLILESASTNQTSMYLCASSFAGRRNTGELFFGEGSRLTVL.

V is TRBV30 and J is TRBJ2-1, with D possibly matching TRBD2 (5 bases). Germline loops: CDR1 GTSNPN, CDR2 SVGIG (reference sequence). V lost 1 base to trimming and J lost 7 bases, with 20 bases between them. This CDR3 spans 16 amino acids. CDR3 coding DNA: TGTGCCTGGAGTGAGTTAAGGCGGGTCGAGAAAAATGAGCAGTTCTTC. It yields the protein CAWSELRRVEKNEQFF.

This clone has a single count. The rearrangement links TRBV7-6 to TRBJ1-1; 8 bases align to TRBD1. V was clipped by 5 bases and J by 0 bases; unmatched bases: 2. The CDR3 runs to 14 residues. CDR1 SGHVS and CDR2 FNYEAQ come from the germline V gene. The CDR3 spells CASSVTGVNTEAFF. Written as DNA, the CDR3 is TGTGCCAGCAGCGTGACAGGGGTGAACACTGAAGCTTTCTTT.

The V and J genes are TRBV30 and TRBJ2-1; no definite D call. The CDR3 runs 14 residues. The germline V and J ends were trimmed by 4 bases and 6 bases, with 16 bases remaining between them. Germline V gene sequence: CDR1 GTSNPN, CDR2 SVGIG (reference sequence). As DNA, the CDR3 is TGTGCCTGGATTTCCCACCTGAGTTTCAATGAGCAGTTCTTC. Protein sequence: CAWISHLSFNEQFF. The full variable domain, completed using reference TRBV30 and TRBJ2-1, is SQTIHQWPATLVQPVGSPLSLECTVEGTSNPNLYWYRQAAGRGLQLLFYSVGIGQISSEVPQNLSASRPQDRQFILSSKKLLLSDSGFYLCAWISHLSFNEQFFGPGTRLTVL.

The J gene is TRBJ1-1, the V gene TRBV19, with a tentative D call TRBD1 (6 bases). This CDR3 is built from 15 residues. Trimming cost V 3 bases and J 5 bases, with 16 bases left between them. Germline V gene lookup returns CDR1 LNHDA and CDR2 SQIVND (reference sequence). The chain's CDR3 is CASSISRTATTEAFF. The CDR3 nucleotides read TGTGCCAGTAGTATCTCCCGGACAGCGACGACTGAAGCTTTCTTT.

The gene calls are TRBV28 and TRBJ1-5, with unresolved D. V lost 4 bases and J 5 bases, leaving 9 bases between the germline ends. The CDR3 has 13 residues. The germline gives CDR1 MDHEN, CDR2 SYDVKM. The CDR3: CASSWSDHQPQHF. The DNA for the CDR3 is TGTGCCAGCAGTTGGTCAGATCATCAGCCCCAGCATTTT.

DNA of the CDR3: TGTGCCACAGGACAGGGCAAGGCCAAAGCTTTCTTT. Protein: CATGQGKAKAFF. This chain uses TRBV5-4 with TRBJ1-1; 8 bases line up with TRBD1. Germline-derived CDR1 and CDR2 are SGHNT and YYREEE (reference sequence). With V trimmed by 9 bases and J by 9 bases, 10 bases remained unmatched. The CDR3 spans 12 residues.

This sequence joins TRBV5-1 and TRBJ1-3; the match to TRBD1 covers 10 bases. Germline loops: CDR1 SGHRS, CDR2 YFSETQ. The CDR3 contains 16 residues. Trimming at V came to 4 bases and at J to 0 bases, leaving 4 bases not matched to a gene. CDR3 in DNA: TGCGCCAGCAGCCCGGGACAGGGGACCTCTGGAAACACCATATATTTT. Translated: CASSPGQGTSGNTIYF.

This chain uses TRBV25-1 with TRBJ2-3, with a weak D call TRBD2 (6 bases). Looked up from germline, CDR1 is MGHDK and CDR2 is SYGVNS. This CDR3 spans 15 amino acids. Between the trimmed V and J ends, which lost 7 bases and 3 bases, there was a span of 17 bases. CDR3 in DNA: TGTGCCAGCACCGGAGGGGCTAGCCTAACAGATACGCAGTATTTT. This sequence encodes CASTGGASLTDTQYF.

This clone was recorded only once. The gene calls are TRBV28 and TRBJ1-5; tentative D call: TRBD1 (5 bases). Germline CDR1 and CDR2: MDHEN and SYDVKM. Between the trimmed V and J ends, which lost 10 bases and 6 bases, there was a span of 16 bases. This CDR3 spans 13 amino acids. The CDR3 coding sequence is TGTGCCACCTCTGGAGGGGCTATTCAGCCCCAGCATTTT. It is translated as CATSGGAIQPQHF.

The chain links TRBV9 to TRBJ1-2; 8 bases line up with TRBD1. Per germline, CDR1 SGDLS and CDR2 YYNGEE. Losses at the gene ends were 4 bases for V and 6 bases for J; bases not matched to a gene: 5. CDR3 size: 13 residues. The CDR3 sequence: CASSLVDRDGYTF. The DNA of the CDR3 is TGTGCCAGCAGCTTAGTGGACAGGGATGGCTACACCTTC.

V gene TRBV15 combines with J gene TRBJ1-1, with 10 bases aligning to TRBD1. V shed 2 bases and J 3 bases; nucleotides not matched to a gene: 6. CDR1 is LNHNV, CDR2 YYDKDF, per germline (reference sequence). The CDR3 spans 16 residues. In DNA, the CDR3 is TGTGCCACCAGCAGAAAACCGGGACAGGGGTACACTGAAGCTTTCTTT. Amino acid sequence: CATSRKPGQGYTEAFF.

This clone was counted between two and nine times. This chain joins TRBV7-9 and TRBJ2-2; perhaps TRBD1 as D (6 bases). This CDR3 comprises 17 residues. The ends were cut back, 1 base at V and 0 bases at J, with 12 bases in the middle. CDR1 is SEHNR, CDR2 FQNEAQ, per germline (reference sequence). The CDR3 DNA reads as TGTGCCAGCAGCTTAGGAAGACAGGAAGCGAACACCGGGGAGCTGTTTTTT. Translation gives CASSLGRQEANTGELFF.

V is TRBV4-1 and J is TRBJ2-1, with 11 bases lining up with TRBD2. Germline V gene lookup returns CDR1 MGHRA and CDR2 YSYEKL. Germline trimming cut 0 bases from V and 3 bases from J; bases unmatched to any gene: 1. The CDR3 covers 16 residues. The CDR3 reads CASSQDSGGVYNEQFF. In DNA form, the CDR3 reads TGCGCCAGCAGCCAAGATAGCGGGGGGGTCTACAATGAGCAGTTCTTC.

The rearrangement joins TRBV13 to TRBJ1-4, with 7 bases identical to TRBD1. Germline trimming cut 4 bases from V and 4 bases from J; bases unmatched to any gene: 3. This CDR3 comprises 14 residues. The V gene's germline CDR1 is PRHDT and CDR2 FYEKMQ (reference sequence). CDR3 amino acids: CASSSDRNNEKLFF. CDR3 nucleotides: TGTGCCAGCAGCTCGGACAGGAATAATGAAAAACTGTTTTTT. The whole variable domain, remainder taken from reference TRBV13 and TRBJ1-4, is AAGVIQSPRHLIKEKRETATLKCYPIPRHDTVYWYQQGPGQDPQFLISFYEKMQSDKGSIPDRFSAQQFSDYHSELNMSSLELGDSALYFCASSSDRNNEKLFFGSGTQLSVL.

This clone was counted a single time. The J gene is TRBJ2-4, the V gene TRBV21-1; the table's D call of TRBD2 was not tested on the DNA. TRBV21-1 is described as a pseudogene. This CDR3 is built from 18 residues. CDR3 in DNA: TGTGCCAGCAGCAAAGTAATTAGAAAAAGGGGAGGCAAAAACATTCAGTACTTC. Translation: CASSKVIRKRGGKNIQYF.

The rearrangement uses TRBV7-7 and TRBJ2-2; possibly TRBD2 for D (5 bases). Germline CDR1 reads SSHAT; CDR2 reads FNYEAQ (reference sequence). V was pared by 11 bases and J by 2 bases, with 9 bases between. The CDR3 has 12 amino acids. CDR3 sequence: CALGENTGELFF. CDR3 nucleotide sequence: TGTGCCCTGGGAGAAAACACCGGGGAGCTGTTTTTT.

V gene TRBV20-1 combines with J gene TRBJ1-5; D is ambiguous. Germline lookup yields CDR1 DFQATT and CDR2 SNEGSKA (reference sequence). This CDR3 region has 13 residues. The germline V and J ends were trimmed by 3 bases and 6 bases, with 12 bases remaining between them. The CDR3 region has the DNA TGCAGTGCTAGTGTTGGGCTTCTTCAGCCCCAGCATTTT. Residues: CSASVGLLQPQHF.

This chain connects TRBV19 to TRBJ1-5; TRBD1 aligns across 9 bases. J gave up 1 base and V 8 bases, and 3 bases lay outside the gene matches. The CDR3 covers 14 residues. The germline gives CDR1 LNHDA, CDR2 SQIVND (reference sequence). The CDR3 bases are TGTGCCAGTTCGGGACAGGGAAGCAATCAGCCCCAGCATTTT. Its protein product is CASSGQGSNQPQHF.

This clone turned up a few times. V usage is TRBV19 and J usage is TRBJ2-1, with TRBD2 identical over 10 bases. Germline assignment: CDR1 LNHDA and CDR2 SQIVND (reference sequence). J lost 6 bases, V lost 6 bases, and 8 bases had no gene match. The CDR3 totals 15 residues. The CDR3 here is CASSLLAGDPNEQFF. In DNA, the CDR3 is TGTGCCAGTAGCTTGCTAGCGGGGGACCCCAATGAGCAGTTCTTC.

This clone has a single count. The chain links TRBV6-5 to TRBJ1-2; no definite D call. CDR3 length equals 13 residues. CDR1 and CDR2 from the germline V gene are MNHEY and SVGAGI. V lost 0 bases to trimming and J lost 6 bases, with 8 bases between them. CDR3 amino acids: CASSYSRGDGYTF. In nucleotides, the CDR3 is TGTGCCAGCAGTTACTCGAGAGGAGATGGCTACACCTTC.

This chain uses TRBV5-5 with TRBJ2-3; TRBD1 matches 10 bases. The CDR3 is made up of 16 amino acids. Germline V gives CDR1 SGHKS, CDR2 YYEKEE (reference sequence). J was trimmed by 2 bases and V by 4 bases; bases with no gene match: 7. The CDR3 reads CASSLLGQGDTDTQYF. The CDR3 nucleotides read TGTGCCAGCAGCCTTCTCGGACAGGGGGACACAGATACGCAGTATTTT.

V usage is TRBV7-6 and J usage is TRBJ1-3; 8 nucleotides agree with TRBD1. The length of the CDR3 is 18 residues. In germline, CDR1 is SGHVS, CDR2 FNYEAQ. V dropped 4 bases and J dropped 0; count of bases not matched to a gene: 11. In nucleotides, the CDR3 is TGTGCCAGCAGCTCTCGATCAGGGGGCGTCGGCTCTGGAAACACCATATATTTT. This translates into CASSSRSGGVGSGNTIYF.

The rearrangement uses TRBV7-3 and TRBJ2-2; perhaps TRBD2 as D (5 bases). CDR3 length: 11 residues. V lost 10 bases to trimming and J lost 7 bases, with 10 bases between them. CDR1 and CDR2 (germline): SGHTA, FQGTGA. This CDR3 is CAKRGHGELFF. The CDR3 nucleotides are TGTGCCAAACGAGGGCACGGGGAGCTGTTTTTT. The entire variable domain, with the rest obtained from reference TRBV7-3 and TRBJ2-2, is as follows: GAGVSQTPSNKVTEKGKYVELRCDPISGHTALYWYRQSLGQGPEFLIYFQGTGAADDSGLPNDRFFAVRPEGSVSTLKIQRTERGDSAVYLCAKRGHGELFFGEGSRLTVL.

V gene TRBV5-1 combines with J gene TRBJ2-6; possibly TRBD2 for D (5 bases). CDR1 and CDR2 (germline): SGHRS, YFSETQ. This CDR3 contains 16 residues. Trimming removed 0 bases from V and 3 bases from J, with 10 bases in between. The CDR3 region has the DNA TGCGCCAGCAGCTTGGAGCGGACCCTTGGGGCCAACGTCCTGACTTTC. This encodes CASSLERTLGANVLTF.

This clone occurred once. This chain joins TRBV7-9 and TRBJ1-2, with unresolved D. Germline CDR1 and CDR2: SEHNR and FQNEAQ (reference sequence). Between the trimmed V and J ends, which lost 4 bases and 4 bases, there was a span of 16 bases. The CDR3 contains 15 residues. The CDR3 DNA follows: TGTGCCAGCAGCTCGCCCCACAGAGTGGGCTATGGCTACACCTTC. This sequence encodes CASSSPHRVGYGYTF.

Only a few counts were recorded for this clone. This chain's CDR3 is CASRSGGEAGELFF. The CDR3, as DNA: TGTGCCAGCAGGAGCGGGGGGGAGGCCGGGGAGCTGTTTTTT. This chain connects TRBV4-2 to TRBJ2-2; 10 bases are shared with TRBD2. The trim removed 6 bases at V and 6 bases at J, leaving 4 bases unmatched. The germline V gene has CDR1 LGHNA and CDR2 YNFKEQ. The CDR3 is 14 amino acids.